These 24 T cell receptor beta chains share one sample of origin, sequenced in a study of control samples from healthy donors and cancer patients. The data were produced by immunoSEQ multiplex PCR, yet TCRdb's version contains in-frame clones alone and is incomplete. The repertoire holds roughly 120,000 clones, with over 90% as singletons. Sequenced material: blood. All receptors derive from a man younger than 40 in good health.

The chain is built from TRBV5-5 and TRBJ1-4, with a possible D match to TRBD1 (6 bases). Germline V CDR1 and CDR2: SGHKS, YYEKEE (reference sequence). Between the trimmed V and J ends, which lost 3 bases and 3 bases, there was a span of 12 bases. This CDR3 contains 15 residues. CDR3 residues: CASSWRGDSNEKLFF. The CDR3 region has the DNA TGTGCCAGCAGCTGGAGGGGGGATTCTAATGAAAAACTGTTTTTT.

The chain recombines TRBV2 with TRBJ2-3; 11 nucleotides line up with TRBD1. The CDR3 consists of 15 residues. Germline trimming cut 8 bases from V and 5 bases from J; bases unmatched to any gene: 9. Germline CDR1 SNHLY, CDR2 FYNNEI. CDR3 loop: CASSQDRGREDTQYF. The CDR3 region has the DNA TGTGCCAGCTCTCAGGACAGGGGGCGTGAAGATACGCAGTATTTT.

J is TRBJ2-5 and V is TRBV3-1 (or the pseudogene TRBV3-2), with a weak D call TRBD2 (6 bases). The CDR3 has 16 residues. The V end lost 2 bases, the J end lost 2 bases, and 15 bases lay between the germline ends. In germline, CDR1 is LGHDT, CDR2 YNNKEL (reference sequence). The CDR3 protein is CASSQSPWAGQETQYF. The CDR3 DNA reads as TGTGCCAGCAGCCAATCCCCCTGGGCGGGGCAAGAGACCCAGTACTTC.

V gene TRBV4-2 combines with J gene TRBJ2-7; 8 nucleotides line up with TRBD1. Trimming removed 6 bases from V and 2 bases from J; junction bases left unmatched: 9. The CDR3 covers 15 residues. Germline V gene data show CDR1 as LGHNA and CDR2 as YNFKEQ. CDR3 in DNA: TGTGCCAGCAGTTACGGACAGGGAGATACCTACGAGCAGTACTTC. Its translation is CASSYGQGDTYEQYF.

This sequence joins TRBV11-2 and TRBJ2-1; 8 nucleotides match TRBD2. CDR3 length equals 13 residues. The V gene's germline CDR1 is SGHAT and CDR2 FQNNGV. After removal of 5 bases from V and 7 bases from J, the junction contained 4 bases not matched to a gene. The CDR3 loop reads CASSPPGGNEQFF. The CDR3 DNA reads as TGTGCCAGCAGCCCCCCGGGAGGGAATGAGCAGTTCTTC.

The rearrangement links TRBV30 to TRBJ1-1; D unresolved. CDR1 is GTSNPN and CDR2 is SVGIG in the germline V gene (reference sequence). This CDR3 has 11 residues. The V gene lost 0 bases and the J gene lost 8 bases, with 7 bases spanning the gap. The CDR3 DNA follows: TGTGCCTGGAGTGTAGTGGCCGAAGCTTTCTTT. This translates into CAWSVVAEAFF.

This clone appeared once. V gene TRBV18 combines with J gene TRBJ2-3, with D possibly matching TRBD1 (6 bases). V dropped 4 bases and J dropped 4 bases, with 9 bases sitting between them. This CDR3 contains 13 residues. Germline V gene data show CDR1 as KGHSH and CDR2 as LQKENI. The CDR3 DNA sequence: TGTGCCAGCTCACTAAAGGGGGCAGATACGCAGTATTTT. Its protein product is CASSLKGADTQYF.

V gene TRBV2 combines with J gene TRBJ1-2; D gene unclear. The CDR3 has 13 amino acids. CDR1 SNHLY and CDR2 FYNNEI come from the germline V gene. Trimming pared 3 bases from V and 1 base from J, leaving 6 bases between. CDR3 DNA sequence: TGTGCCAGCAGTGAGGAGATTAACTATGGCTACACCTTC. As protein: CASSEEINYGYTF.

The chain recombines TRBV7-8 with TRBJ1-2; D is perhaps TRBD1 (5 bases). Trimming shortened V by 2 bases and J by 1 base, and 11 bases separated the two germline ends. Germline assignment: CDR1 SGHVS and CDR2 FQNEAQ. The CDR3 runs 15 residues. CDR3 coding DNA: TGTGCCAGCAGCTTAAGCAGGGCCAATAACTATGGCTACACCTTC. It codes for CASSLSRANNYGYTF.

The chain uses TRBV3-1 (or the pseudogene TRBV3-2) and TRBJ2-1; D uncertain. Germline assignment: CDR1 LGHDT and CDR2 YNNKEL (reference sequence). V lost 3 bases, J lost 7 bases, and 16 bases lay in between. The CDR3 loop spans 15 amino acids. CDR3 nucleotide sequence: TGTGCCAGCAGCCAGGATTCTGACTGGTTAAATGAGCAGTTCTTC. Protein product: CASSQDSDWLNEQFF.

This sequence joins TRBV10-2 and TRBJ2-7, with 9 positions matching TRBD1. This CDR3 has 14 residues. Germline lookup yields CDR1 WSHSY and CDR2 SAAADI. J was trimmed by 3 bases and V by 8 bases; bases with no gene match: 8. CDR3 DNA sequence: TGCGCCAGCTTTCCCGGGACAGGGAGCTACGAGCAGTACTTC. Its translation: CASFPGTGSYEQYF.

The rearrangement joins TRBV24-1 to TRBJ1-1; D may be TRBD1 (6 bases). This CDR3 has 15 residues. Germline V gene lookup returns CDR1 KGHDR and CDR2 SFDVKD. Trimming pared 4 bases from V and 1 base from J, leaving 12 bases between. CDR3 sequence: CATSEAGGGNTEAFF. CDR3 DNA: TGTGCCACCAGTGAGGCCGGGGGCGGGAACACTGAAGCTTTCTTT.

This chain joins TRBV6-5 and TRBJ1-2; D ambiguous. V was cut by 7 bases and J by 4 bases, with 13 bases left in between. This CDR3 is 13 amino acids long. Germline V gene lookup returns CDR1 MNHEY and CDR2 SVGAGI. CDR3 nucleotides: TGTGCCAGCACAACCCAGGATAGCTATGGCTACACCTTC. This gives the protein CASTTQDSYGYTF.

This rearrangement joins TRBV18 to TRBJ2-5; TRBD2 aligns across 8 bases. The CDR3 runs 15 residues. The trim removed 3 bases at V and 5 bases at J, leaving 8 bases unmatched. The germline gives CDR1 KGHSH, CDR2 LQKENI. The CDR3 DNA sequence: TGTGCCAGCTCACCGACGGGGGGGCCGTGGGAGACCCAGTACTTC. Translated, it gives CASSPTGGPWETQYF. Variable domain in full (rest from reference TRBV18 and TRBJ2-5): NAGVMQNPRHLVRRRGQEARLRCSPMKGHSHVYWYRQLPEEGLKFMVYLQKENIIDESGMPKERFSAEFPKEGPSILRIQQVVRGDSAAYFCASSPTGGPWETQYFGPGTRLLVL.

The rearrangement links TRBV5-1 to TRBJ2-7, with 8 positions matching TRBD1. V shed 1 base and J 2 bases; nucleotides not matched to a gene: 5. CDR3 length: 15 amino acids. Germline V gene sequence: CDR1 SGHRS, CDR2 YFSETQ. The CDR3 here is CASSLTGTGTYEQYV. CDR3 DNA sequence: TGCGCCAGCAGCTTGACCGGGACAGGCACCTACGAGCAGTACGTC.

The CDR3 loop reads CASTRRQGTYNEQFF. The CDR3 bases are TGTGCCAGCACAAGAAGGCAGGGAACCTACAATGAGCAGTTCTTC. This chain joins TRBV9 and TRBJ2-1; tentatively, D is TRBD1 (5 bases). The CDR3 sequence is 15 residues long. The V gene lost 6 bases and the J gene lost 2 bases, with 15 bases spanning the gap. Per the germline V gene, CDR1 is SGDLS and CDR2 is YYNGEE.

The V and J genes are TRBV3-1 (or the pseudogene TRBV3-2) and TRBJ2-7; TRBD2 matches at 7 bases. Germline V gene data show CDR1 as LGHDT and CDR2 as YNNKEL (reference sequence). CDR3 length equals 12 residues. CDR3 nucleotide sequence: TGTGCGACCCCTAGCGGCACCTACGAGCAGTACTTC. The encoded protein is CATPSGTYEQYF.

The chain links TRBV5-4 to TRBJ2-3; D may be TRBD2 (5 bases). Germline loops: CDR1 SGHNT, CDR2 YYREEE (reference sequence). Trimming cost V 3 bases and J 0 bases, with 11 bases left between them. The CDR3 has 15 residues. The CDR3: CASSSSGISTDTQYF. DNA for the CDR3: TGTGCCAGCAGCTCCTCGGGAATAAGCACAGATACGCAGTATTTT. The variable domain in full, completed from reference TRBV5-4 and TRBJ2-3, reads ETGVTQSPTHLIKTRGQQVTLRCSSQSGHNTVSWYQQALGQGPQFIFQYYREEENGRGNFPPRFSGLQFPNYSSELNVNALELDDSALYLCASSSSGISTDTQYFGPGTRLTVL.

The J gene is TRBJ2-2, the V gene TRBV15; no clear D. The V and J ends lost 1 base and 2 bases respectively, with 2 bases between them. Germline CDR1 reads LNHNV; CDR2 reads YYDKDF (reference sequence). The CDR3 spans 13 residues. The CDR3 spells CATSRVNTGELFF. DNA for the CDR3: TGTGCCACCAGCAGAGTAAACACCGGGGAGCTGTTTTTT. Full variable domain (rest looked up from reference TRBV15 and TRBJ2-2): DAMVIQNPRYQVTQFGKPVTLSCSQTLNHNVMYWYQQKSSQAPKLLFHYYDKDFNNEADTPDNFQSRRPNTSFCFLDIRSPGLGDTAMYLCATSRVNTGELFFGEGSRLTVL.

The chain has TRBV13 and TRBJ2-5; TRBD1 matches at 12 bases. This CDR3 comprises 16 residues. Germline values: CDR1 PRHDT, CDR2 FYEKMQ (reference sequence). Trimming removed 5 bases from V and 3 bases from J; junction bases left unmatched: 7. This CDR3 reads CASSPGTGGTKETQYF. CDR3 DNA sequence: TGTGCCAGCAGCCCCGGGACAGGGGGCACCAAAGAGACCCAGTACTTC.

The chain uses TRBV15 and TRBJ1-4, with unresolved D. The germline gives CDR1 LNHNV, CDR2 YYDKDF (reference sequence). Trimming took 0 bases from V and 8 from J, leaving 10 bases between them. CDR3 length: 14 amino acids. The CDR3 DNA is TGTGCCACCAGCAGAGATCGAGTTATAGAAAAACTGTTTTTT. As protein: CATSRDRVIEKLFF.

The chain has TRBV6-5 and TRBJ1-4; D is possibly TRBD1 (5 bases). Deletions cut 2 bases from V and 7 bases from J, with 11 bases between. The CDR3 consists of 14 residues. Germline CDR1 is MNHEY and CDR2 is SVGAGI. The CDR3 DNA reads TGTGCCAGCAGTTACGCGGGGCTTAGTGAAAAACTGTTTTTT. It encodes CASSYAGLSEKLFF.

V and J are TRBV7-2 and TRBJ1-2; D is unresolved. The V end lost 0 bases, the J end lost 12 bases, and 11 bases lay between the germline ends. CDR3 length equals 12 residues. CDR1 and CDR2 (germline): SGHTA, FQGNSA. The CDR3 protein is CASSLAVMRHTF. The CDR3 DNA follows: TGTGCCAGCAGCTTAGCGGTTATGCGTCACACCTTC. The variable domain in full, with the rest retrieved from reference TRBV7-2 and TRBJ1-2, is GAGVSQSPSNKVTEKGKDVELRCDPISGHTALYWYRQSLGQGLEFLIYFQGNSAPDKSGLPSDRFSAERTGGSVSTLTIQRTQQEDSAVYLCASSLAVMRHTFGSGTRLTVV.

This sequence joins TRBV7-8 and TRBJ1-1; D gene uncertain. CDR1 is SGHVS, CDR2 FQNEAQ, per germline. Deletions cut 2 bases from V and 4 bases from J, with 20 bases between. CDR3 length: 17 amino acids. CDR3 residues: CASSLSYTPGLPTEAFF. The CDR3 DNA follows: TGTGCCAGCAGCTTAAGTTACACTCCGGGGTTGCCCACTGAAGCTTTCTTT.